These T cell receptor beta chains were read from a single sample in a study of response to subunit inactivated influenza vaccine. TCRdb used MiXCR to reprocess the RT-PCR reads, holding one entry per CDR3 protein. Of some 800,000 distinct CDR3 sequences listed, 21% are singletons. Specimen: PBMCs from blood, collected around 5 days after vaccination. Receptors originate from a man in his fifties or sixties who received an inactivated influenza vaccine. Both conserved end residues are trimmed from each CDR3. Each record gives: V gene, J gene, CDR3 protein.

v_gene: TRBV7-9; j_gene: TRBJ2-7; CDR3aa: ASSLEVRGYEQY
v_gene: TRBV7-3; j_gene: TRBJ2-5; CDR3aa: ASSPRTGTRETQY
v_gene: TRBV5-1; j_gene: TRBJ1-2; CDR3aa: ASSGAGYGYT
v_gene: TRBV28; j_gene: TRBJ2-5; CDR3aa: ASSRQGLRETQY
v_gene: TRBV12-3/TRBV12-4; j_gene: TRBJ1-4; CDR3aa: ASSVGQGQEKLF
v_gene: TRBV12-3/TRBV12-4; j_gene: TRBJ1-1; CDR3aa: ASRRQGTEAF
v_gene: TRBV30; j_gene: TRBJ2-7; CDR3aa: ARRDRGIEQY
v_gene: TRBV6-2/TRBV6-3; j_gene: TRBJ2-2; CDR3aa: ASSYIEGSANTGELF
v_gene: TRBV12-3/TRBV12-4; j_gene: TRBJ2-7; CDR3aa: ASSFALSLGSYEQY
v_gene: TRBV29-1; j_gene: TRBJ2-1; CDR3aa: SVDGVTESSYNEQF
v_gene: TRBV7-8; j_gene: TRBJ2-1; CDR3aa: ASSLPTSTYNEQF
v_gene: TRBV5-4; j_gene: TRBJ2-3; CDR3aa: ASSLAGGGAADTQY
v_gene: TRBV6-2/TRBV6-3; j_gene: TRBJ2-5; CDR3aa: ASSFRQGGGTQY
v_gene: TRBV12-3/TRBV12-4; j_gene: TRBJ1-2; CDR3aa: ASTPGHWYGYT
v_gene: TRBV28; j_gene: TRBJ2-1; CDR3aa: ASSTGTSGRREQF
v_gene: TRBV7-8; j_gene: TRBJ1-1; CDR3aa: ASSLVVSGGKKAF
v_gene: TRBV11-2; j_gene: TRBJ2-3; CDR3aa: ASSQAPLGRGHTDTQY
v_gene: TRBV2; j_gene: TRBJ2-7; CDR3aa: ASSELAPGVPCEQY
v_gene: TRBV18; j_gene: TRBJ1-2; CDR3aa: ASSLQKEAGGYT
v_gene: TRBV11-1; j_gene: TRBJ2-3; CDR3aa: ASSLIGQVKHTQY
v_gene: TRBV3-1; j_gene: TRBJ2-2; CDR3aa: ASSQGWTWLF
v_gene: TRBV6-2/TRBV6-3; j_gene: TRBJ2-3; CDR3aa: ASSNSPDRGTDTQY